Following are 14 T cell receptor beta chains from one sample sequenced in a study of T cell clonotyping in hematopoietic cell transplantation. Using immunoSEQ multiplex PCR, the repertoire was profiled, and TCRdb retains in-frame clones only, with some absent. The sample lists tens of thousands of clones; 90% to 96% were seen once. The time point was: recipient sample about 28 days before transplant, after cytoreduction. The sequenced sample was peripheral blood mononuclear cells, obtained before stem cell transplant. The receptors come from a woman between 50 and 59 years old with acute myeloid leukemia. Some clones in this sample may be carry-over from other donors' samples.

In DNA, the CDR3 is TGTGCCAGCAGCGTTGGCGGGCCGCCAACCACAGATACGCAGTATTTT. It encodes CASSVGGPPTTDTQYF. This chain links TRBV9 with TRBJ2-3; D is possibly TRBD2 (5 bases). Trimming removed 2 bases from V and 2 bases from J, with 15 bases in between. Germline assignment: CDR1 SGDLS and CDR2 YYNGEE. The CDR3 covers 16 residues.

This CDR3 is CASSAEKLFF. The CDR3 coding sequence is TGTGCCAGTAGTGCTGAAAAACTGTTTTTT. The V and J genes are TRBV7-9 and TRBJ1-4; D gene uncertain. The CDR3 runs to 10 residues. V was clipped by 9 bases and J by 7 bases, with 6 bases between them. Germline assignment: CDR1 SEHNR and CDR2 FQNEAQ (reference sequence). The full variable domain, with the rest looked up from reference TRBV7-9 and TRBJ1-4, is DTGVSQNPRHKITKRGQNVTFRCDPISEHNRLYWYRQTLGQGPEFLTYFQNEAQLEKSRLLSDRFSAERPKGSFSTLEIQRTEQGDSAMYLCASSAEKLFFGSGTQLSVL.

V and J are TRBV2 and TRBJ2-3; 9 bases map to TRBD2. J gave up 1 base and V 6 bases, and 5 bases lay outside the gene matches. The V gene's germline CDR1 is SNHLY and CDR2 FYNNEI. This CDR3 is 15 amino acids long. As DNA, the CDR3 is TGTGCCAGCAGGGCCTCTAGCGGGGGCACAGATACGCAGTATTTT. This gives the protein CASRASSGGTDTQYF.

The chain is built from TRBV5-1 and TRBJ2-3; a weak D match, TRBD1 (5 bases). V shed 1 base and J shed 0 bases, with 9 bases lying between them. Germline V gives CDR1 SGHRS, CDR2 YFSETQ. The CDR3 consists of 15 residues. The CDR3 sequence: CASSLQGPSTDTQYF. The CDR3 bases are TGCGCCAGCAGCTTGCAGGGCCCTAGCACAGATACGCAGTATTTT. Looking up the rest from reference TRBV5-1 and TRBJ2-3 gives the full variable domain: KAGVTQTPRYLIKTRGQQVTLSCSPISGHRSVSWYQQTPGQGLQFLFEYFSETQRNKGNFPGRFSGRQFSNSRSEMNVSTLELGDSALYLCASSLQGPSTDTQYFGPGTRLTVL.

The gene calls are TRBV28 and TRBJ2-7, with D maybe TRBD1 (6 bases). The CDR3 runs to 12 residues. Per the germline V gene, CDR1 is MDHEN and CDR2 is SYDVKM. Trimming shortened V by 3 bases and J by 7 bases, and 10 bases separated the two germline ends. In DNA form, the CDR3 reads TGTGCCAGCAGTTTGCAAAGGGGGGAGCAGTACTTC. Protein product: CASSLQRGEQYF.

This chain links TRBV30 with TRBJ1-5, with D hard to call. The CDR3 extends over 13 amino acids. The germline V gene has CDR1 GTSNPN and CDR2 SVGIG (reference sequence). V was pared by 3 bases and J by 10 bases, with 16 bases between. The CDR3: CAWSPWRDRPQHF. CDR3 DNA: TGTGCCTGGAGCCCCTGGAGGGATCGACCCCAGCATTTT.

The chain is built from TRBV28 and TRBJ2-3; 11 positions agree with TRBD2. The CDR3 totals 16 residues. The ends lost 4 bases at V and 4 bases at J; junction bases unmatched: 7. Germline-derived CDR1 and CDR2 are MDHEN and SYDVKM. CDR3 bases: TGTGCCAGCAGTTACCCTCTTAGCGGGAGGGCAGATACGCAGTATTTT. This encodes CASSYPLSGRADTQYF.

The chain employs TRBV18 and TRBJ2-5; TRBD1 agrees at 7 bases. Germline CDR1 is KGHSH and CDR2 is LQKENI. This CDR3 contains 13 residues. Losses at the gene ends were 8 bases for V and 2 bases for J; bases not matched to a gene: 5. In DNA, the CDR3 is TGTGCCAGCCACGACAGGGTTCAAGAGACCCAGTACTTC. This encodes CASHDRVQETQYF.

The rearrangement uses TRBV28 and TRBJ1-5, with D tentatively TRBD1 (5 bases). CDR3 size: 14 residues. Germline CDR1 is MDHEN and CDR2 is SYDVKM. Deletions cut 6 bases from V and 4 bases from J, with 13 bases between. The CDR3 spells CASSQWGENQPQHF. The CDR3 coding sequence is TGTGCCAGCAGCCAATGGGGGGAAAATCAGCCCCAGCATTTT.

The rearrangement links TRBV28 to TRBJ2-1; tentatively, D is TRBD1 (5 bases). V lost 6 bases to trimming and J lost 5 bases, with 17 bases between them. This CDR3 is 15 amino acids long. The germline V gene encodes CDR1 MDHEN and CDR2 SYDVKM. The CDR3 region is CASSPAGLVDNEQFF. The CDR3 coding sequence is TGTGCCAGCAGCCCAGCAGGGTTGGTGGACAATGAGCAGTTCTTC. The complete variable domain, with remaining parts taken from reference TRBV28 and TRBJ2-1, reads DVKVTQSSRYLVKRTGEKVFLECVQDMDHENMFWYRQDPGLGLRLIYFSYDVKMKEKGDIPEGYSVSREKKERFSLILESASTNQTSMYLCASSPAGLVDNEQFFGPGTRLTVL.

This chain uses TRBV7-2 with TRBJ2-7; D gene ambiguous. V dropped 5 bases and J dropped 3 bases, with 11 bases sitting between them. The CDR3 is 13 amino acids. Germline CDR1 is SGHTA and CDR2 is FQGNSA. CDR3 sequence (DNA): TGTGCCAGCAGCCTATACAGAGGCTACGAGCAGTACTTC. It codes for CASSLYRGYEQYF.

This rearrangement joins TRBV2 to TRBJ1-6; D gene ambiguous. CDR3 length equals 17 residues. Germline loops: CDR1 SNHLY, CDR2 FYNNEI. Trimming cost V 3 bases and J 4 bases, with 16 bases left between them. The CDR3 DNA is TGTGCCAGCAGTGATCTATCCAGTTTTACATATAATTCACCCCTCCACTTT. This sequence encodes CASSDLSSFTYNSPLHF.

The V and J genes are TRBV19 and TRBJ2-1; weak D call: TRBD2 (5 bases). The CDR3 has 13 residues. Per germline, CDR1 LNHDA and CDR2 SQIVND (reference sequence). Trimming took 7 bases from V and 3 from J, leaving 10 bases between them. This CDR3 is CASIPEGYNEQFF. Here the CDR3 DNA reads TGTGCCAGTATCCCAGAGGGCTACAATGAGCAGTTCTTC. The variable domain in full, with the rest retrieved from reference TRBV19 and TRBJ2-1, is DGGITQSPKYLFRKEGQNVTLSCEQNLNHDAMYWYRQDPGQGLRLIYYSQIVNDFQKGDIAEGYSVSREKKESFPLTVTSAQKNPTAFYLCASIPEGYNEQFFGPGTRLTVL.

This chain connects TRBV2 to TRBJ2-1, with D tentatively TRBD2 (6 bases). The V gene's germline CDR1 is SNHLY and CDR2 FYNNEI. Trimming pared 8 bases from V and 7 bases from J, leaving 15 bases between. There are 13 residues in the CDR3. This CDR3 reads CASGGLPENEQFF. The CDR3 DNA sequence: TGTGCCAGCGGGGGACTCCCTGAGAATGAGCAGTTCTTC.